The 29 T cell receptor beta chains presented below share a single source sample, sequenced in a study of T cell responses to AZD1222 COVID-19 vaccine (dated by TCRdb to about 2021). This specimen's time point label, per the study, means: about 28 days (+/-7) after the second vaccine dose. Library preparation employed the immunoSEQ multiplex PCR assay. As stored in TCRdb, this immuneACCESS dataset retains in-frame rearrangements with V and J assigned. A fraction of the clones does not appear; measured against another copy, unresolved V genes explain less than half of the discrepancy, and the remainder lacks a known reason. Within this sample are about 160,000 clones, with 80% to 95% of them counted one time only. The ten largest clones add up to 3% to 3.5% of the sample. The material was peripheral blood, obtained 28 days after the second AZD1222 dose. The receptor set was obtained from an adult who received the AZD1222 COVID-19 vaccine.

This chain connects TRBV29-1 to TRBJ2-3; the D gene is possibly TRBD1 (5 bases). Germline V gene lookup returns CDR1 SQVTM and CDR2 ANQGSEA. There are 15 residues in the CDR3. V was pared by 6 bases and J by 2 bases, with 18 bases between. CDR3 in amino acids: CSVAPREQVTDTQYF. As DNA, the CDR3 is TGCAGCGTGGCCCCCCGTGAACAGGTCACAGATACGCAGTATTTT.

This clone showed up just once. This chain connects TRBV5-1 to TRBJ1-4, with D hard to call. CDR1 is SGHRS, CDR2 YFSETQ, per germline. V lost 2 bases and J 8 bases, leaving 4 bases between the germline ends. This CDR3 region has 11 residues. The chain's CDR3 is CASSLGEKLFF. In DNA form, the CDR3 reads TGCGCCAGCAGCTTAGGGGAAAAACTGTTTTTT. Full variable domain (missing parts from reference TRBV5-1 and TRBJ1-4): KAGVTQTPRYLIKTRGQQVTLSCSPISGHRSVSWYQQTPGQGLQFLFEYFSETQRNKGNFPGRFSGRQFSNSRSEMNVSTLELGDSALYLCASSLGEKLFFGSGTQLSVL.

The count of this clone is one. The chain recombines TRBV11-2 with TRBJ2-2; D is perhaps TRBD1 (5 bases). This CDR3 is 15 amino acids long. From germline, CDR1 is SGHAT and CDR2 FQNNGV. V shed 5 bases and J shed 0 bases, with 10 bases lying between them. The CDR3 DNA reads as TGTGCCAGCAGCCGACAGAGACCGAACACCGGGGAGCTGTTTTTT. It codes for CASSRQRPNTGELFF.

V gene TRBV15 combines with J gene TRBJ1-5; D is ambiguous. The CDR3 has 14 residues. From germline, CDR1 is LNHNV and CDR2 YYDKDF (reference sequence). Trimming removed 6 bases at V and 3 bases at J, with 12 bases between. This CDR3 is CATSPGPANQPQHF. DNA of the CDR3: TGTGCCACCAGTCCCGGTCCTGCCAATCAGCCCCAGCATTTT.

This chain connects TRBV5-4 to TRBJ2-1; D may match TRBD1 or TRBD2 (5 bases each). V was pared by 4 bases and J by 4 bases, with 15 bases between. CDR3 length equals 15 residues. CDR1 is SGHNT and CDR2 is YYREEE in the germline V gene (reference sequence). The CDR3 DNA reads as TGTGCCAGCAGCGCGGCCGGGACGCCTTACAATGAGCAGTTCTTC. Translated, it gives CASSAAGTPYNEQFF. Looking up the rest from reference TRBV5-4 and TRBJ2-1 gives the full variable domain: ETGVTQSPTHLIKTRGQQVTLRCSSQSGHNTVSWYQQALGQGPQFIFQYYREEENGRGNFPPRFSGLQFPNYSSELNVNALELDDSALYLCASSAAGTPYNEQFFGPGTRLTVL.

This clone has just a few counts. The chain has TRBV5-4 and TRBJ2-7, with D perhaps matching TRBD1 or TRBD2 (6 bases each). Germline CDR1 reads SGHNT; CDR2 reads YYREEE (reference sequence). V was clipped by 1 base and J by 3 bases, with 17 bases between them. This CDR3 is 16 amino acids long. CDR3 loop: CASSLPGAGSSYEQYF. The CDR3 nucleotides are TGTGCCAGCAGCTTGCCGGGGGCAGGAAGCAGCTACGAGCAGTACTTC.

The gene calls are TRBV19 and TRBJ2-3; 14 nucleotides match TRBD2. Germline CDR1 is LNHDA and CDR2 is SQIVND (reference sequence). The CDR3 covers 19 residues. The J segment lost 1 base and the V segment lost 8 bases, leaving 14 bases of the junction unmatched. The CDR3 is CASGTSGRTWVGGTDTQYF. The CDR3 nucleotides read TGTGCCAGTGGGACTAGCGGGAGAACGTGGGTGGGGGGCACAGATACGCAGTATTTT.

The rearrangement uses TRBV29-1 and TRBJ2-2, with 8 nucleotides matching TRBD2. Unmatched junction bases numbered 8, after V lost 4 bases and J lost 4 bases. This CDR3 is built from 15 residues. Germline lookup yields CDR1 SQVTM and CDR2 ANQGSEA. CDR3 amino acids: CSVGRGGQTTGELFF. The CDR3 DNA sequence: TGCAGCGTTGGTCGGGGGGGCCAAACCACCGGGGAGCTGTTTTTT.

The DNA of the CDR3 is TGTGCCAGCAGTTACTCCGATGGGGGAGGCTACACCTTC. Translation gives CASSYSDGGGYTF. The chain couples TRBV6-5 to TRBJ1-2; a weak D match, TRBD1 (5 bases). CDR3 length: 13 residues. V was pared by 0 bases and J by 8 bases, with 10 bases between. Germline CDR1 is MNHEY and CDR2 is SVGAGI.

The chain carries TRBV2 and TRBJ1-5, with D possibly matching TRBD1 (5 bases). Germline CDR1 SNHLY, CDR2 FYNNEI. The CDR3 length is 16 residues. V was shortened by 6 bases and J by 4 bases, with 19 bases between the two germline ends. Here the CDR3 DNA reads TGTGCCAGCAGGGATAGGACCGGGACTCCTAATCAGCCCCAGCATTTT. Translated: CASRDRTGTPNQPQHF.

The V gene is TRBV4-1, the J gene TRBJ2-1; 13 bases are a match to TRBD2. CDR3 length: 16 residues. Germline CDR1 reads MGHRA; CDR2 reads YSYEKL. V lost 5 bases to trimming and J lost 7 bases; unmatched junction nucleotides: 8. CDR3 region: CASSSRTSGRLNEQFF. DNA of the CDR3: TGCGCCAGCAGCTCCCGGACTAGCGGGAGATTGAATGAGCAGTTCTTC.

A word on this clone: Other nucleotide sequences from this sample produce the same CDR3. V and J are TRBV4-1 and TRBJ1-2, with TRBD1 as a possible D gene (5 bases). V was shortened by 4 bases and J by 3 bases, with 9 bases between the two germline ends. The CDR3 covers 13 residues. Germline CDR1 reads MGHRA; CDR2 reads YSYEKL. CDR3 nucleotide sequence: TGCGCCAGCAGCCTAGACAGATACTATGGCTACACCTTC. Residues: CASSLDRYYGYTF.

Written as DNA, the CDR3 is TGTGCCAGCAGTGGTCGGGAGGGGGAAGGCTACACCTTC. Translation gives CASSGREGEGYTF. The chain employs TRBV6-1 and TRBJ1-2; tentative D call: TRBD1 (6 bases). Germline loops: CDR1 MNHNS, CDR2 SASEGT. The V end was cut by 4 bases, the J end by 8 bases, with 14 bases between. The CDR3 covers 13 residues.

This chain links TRBV7-6 with TRBJ2-1; 14 bases map to TRBD2. J was trimmed by 8 bases and V by 4 bases; bases with no gene match: 10. The CDR3 runs 17 residues. CDR1 and CDR2 from the germline V gene are SGHVS and FNYEAQ. CDR3 protein: CASSSQGGLAGVHEQFF. The DNA of the CDR3 is TGTGCCAGCAGCTCCCAGGGGGGACTAGCGGGAGTCCATGAGCAGTTCTTC.

The chain employs TRBV10-2 and TRBJ2-1; TRBD1 matches at 7 bases. J was trimmed by 0 bases and V by 6 bases; bases with no gene match: 17. The CDR3 runs 19 residues. Germline CDR1 is WSHSY and CDR2 is SAAADI. The CDR3 sequence: CASRGSTSRGISSYNEQFF. The CDR3 DNA is TGCGCCAGCAGGGGGAGTACCAGCAGGGGGATAAGCTCCTACAATGAGCAGTTCTTC.

CDR3 bases: TGTGCCAGCAGTTCCTGGACGGTCCATCAGTTAACCAATGAGCAGTTCTTC. Translating gives CASSSWTVHQLTNEQFF. The rearrangement joins TRBV27 to TRBJ2-1; D not resolved. Germline lookup yields CDR1 MNHEY and CDR2 SMNVEV (reference sequence). V was cut by 4 bases and J by 6 bases, with 22 bases left in between. This CDR3 region has 17 residues.

The chain is built from TRBV28 and TRBJ2-3, with 7 positions matching TRBD2. The CDR3 contains 13 residues. The J segment lost 4 bases and the V segment lost 3 bases, leaving 1 base of the junction unmatched. The germline gives CDR1 MDHEN, CDR2 SYDVKM. In nucleotides, the CDR3 is TGTGCCAGCAGTTTCGCGGGGGCAGATACGCAGTATTTT. Amino acids: CASSFAGADTQYF.

J is TRBJ2-7 and V is TRBV2; 8 nucleotides match TRBD2. The CDR3 sequence is 15 residues long. CDR1 is SNHLY, CDR2 FYNNEI, per germline. Germline trimming cut 5 bases from V and 2 bases from J; bases unmatched to any gene: 8. The CDR3 region has the DNA TGTGCCAGCAGTTCCCCCTGGCGGGAGGCCTACGAGCAGTACTTC. Protein product: CASSSPWREAYEQYF.

The chain's CDR3 is CASSLVLYEQYF. For the CDR3, the DNA is TGTGCCAGCAGCTTAGTACTCTACGAGCAGTACTTC. This chain connects TRBV7-2 to TRBJ2-7; D remains unclear. Between the trimmed V and J ends, which lost 1 base and 3 bases, there was a span of 4 bases. Germline-derived CDR1 and CDR2 are SGHTA and FQGNSA. CDR3 length: 12 residues.

This clone was seen only a few times. This chain connects TRBV7-2 to TRBJ2-3; 11 positions agree with TRBD1. V shed 3 bases, J shed 3 bases, and the junction held 8 bases outside the gene matches. The germline V gene encodes CDR1 SGHTA and CDR2 FQGNSA. This CDR3 is built from 17 residues. CDR3 in DNA: TGTGCCAGCAGCTTCCGAACCGGGACAGGGGGTACAGATACGCAGTATTTT. This codes for CASSFRTGTGGTDTQYF.

This clone showed up just a few times. The rearrangement links TRBV5-4 to TRBJ2-1; 8 positions match TRBD2. In germline, CDR1 is SGHNT, CDR2 YYREEE (reference sequence). The CDR3 has 15 residues. J lost 3 bases, V lost 2 bases, and 4 bases had no gene match. The CDR3 DNA sequence: TGTGCCAGCAGCTTAGCGGGAGCGGGCTACAATGAGCAGTTCTTC. It is translated as CASSLAGAGYNEQFF.

The chain employs TRBV6-4 and TRBJ2-2; D call uncertain. Trimming took 5 bases from V and 0 from J, leaving 1 base between them. This CDR3 spans 12 amino acids. Germline V gene data show CDR1 as MRHNA and CDR2 as SNTAGT. CDR3 region: CASSTNTGELFF. CDR3 DNA: TGTGCCAGCAGTACGAACACCGGGGAGCTGTTTTTT.

The chain employs TRBV6-6 and TRBJ1-2, with D uncertain. Deletions cut 5 bases from V and 5 bases from J, with 24 bases between. CDR3 length equals 17 residues. Germline V CDR1 and CDR2: MNHNY, SVGAGI (reference sequence). In nucleotides, the CDR3 is TGTGCCAGCAGTCCCGTTATGGCAAAGCCCCGCCATTATGGCTACACCTTC. This codes for CASSPVMAKPRHYGYTF.

The chain is built from TRBV19 and TRBJ1-1, with no clear D. Germline CDR1 and CDR2: LNHDA and SQIVND (reference sequence). The CDR3 has 14 amino acids. The V end was cut by 5 bases, the J end by 0 bases, with 10 bases between. The CDR3 spells CASSSQNLNTEAFF. In DNA form, the CDR3 reads TGTGCCAGTAGTTCCCAGAACCTGAACACTGAAGCTTTCTTT.

The rearrangement joins TRBV4-1 to TRBJ1-2; no definite D call. V was clipped by 0 bases and J by 2 bases, with 10 bases between them. CDR3 length equals 15 residues. Germline V gene lookup returns CDR1 MGHRA and CDR2 YSYEKL. The CDR3 reads CASSQDPTANYGYTF. CDR3 nucleotide sequence: TGCGCCAGCAGCCAAGATCCCACAGCAAACTATGGCTACACCTTC.

The chain links TRBV18 to TRBJ2-1; D possibly uses TRBD1 or TRBD2 (5 bases each). V was clipped by 6 bases and J by 2 bases, with 11 bases between them. Germline CDR1 is KGHSH and CDR2 is LQKENI. CDR3 length: 14 residues. CDR3 region: CASSGGGPYNEQFF. Here the CDR3 DNA reads TGTGCCAGCTCCGGTGGGGGACCCTACAATGAGCAGTTCTTC.

Remarks on this clone: Other DNA sequences of this sample code for an identical CDR3. The V gene is TRBV18, the J gene TRBJ1-1; weak D call: TRBD1 (5 bases). Trimming took 3 bases from V and 2 from J, leaving 7 bases between them. The CDR3 sequence is 13 residues long. Germline assignment: CDR1 KGHSH and CDR2 LQKENI. This chain's CDR3 is CASSPGGNTEAFF. The CDR3, as DNA: TGTGCCAGCTCACCGGGGGGTAACACTGAAGCTTTCTTT.

The CDR3 spells CASSERPTGTGELFF. The DNA for the CDR3 is TGTGCCAGCAGTGAACGGCCGACGGGCACCGGGGAGCTGTTTTTT. The chain has TRBV6-1 and TRBJ2-2; D remains ambiguous. The CDR3 runs to 15 residues. Germline V gives CDR1 MNHNS, CDR2 SASEGT. V was trimmed by 2 bases and J by 4 bases, leaving 11 bases between them.

Turning to this clone: This specimen includes other DNA sequences encoding the same CDR3. The rearrangement joins TRBV19 to TRBJ1-1, with 7 nucleotides matching TRBD1. The ends lost 3 bases at V and 4 bases at J; junction bases unmatched: 5. The CDR3 contains 14 residues. The germline CDR1 and CDR2 sequences are LNHDA and SQIVND (reference sequence). CDR3 DNA: TGTGCCAGTAGTATTGGAGGGGGCGGCACTGAAGCTTTCTTT. Its translation: CASSIGGGGTEAFF.